A selection of T cell receptor beta chains follows, all from one sample in a study of radiation and T cells in renal cell carcinoma. The data were produced by immunoSEQ multiplex PCR, yet TCRdb's version contains in-frame clones alone and is incomplete. The data contain about 150,000 clones, about 87% of them singletons. The sequences come from blood, collected from a patient whose treatment included radiotherapy and nephrectomy. These receptors were taken from a woman aged 45-65 years with renal cell carcinoma. The CDR3 runs from the conserved cysteine through the conserved F or W. A D gene is named only where the DNA matches it firmly. A row's size may be missing; if present it is once, few, many or a size class.

-	TRBV7-7	-	TRBJ2-2	TGTGCTAGCAGCTTAGGCCGTCACAGGCCCGGGGAGCTGTTTTTT	CASSLGRHRPGELFF
-	TRBV9	-	TRBJ2-1	TGTGCCAGCAGCGTAGGAACGGGGGGCCCGTTCTTC	CASSVGTGGPFF
-	TRBV7-2	-	TRBJ2-5	TGTGCCAGCAGCCGACTAGGTACCCGGGAGACCCAGTACTTC	CASSRLGTRETQYF
-	TRBV6-5	-	TRBJ1-2	TGTGCCAGCAGTTATGTGGCCAGGCCCCCTTTCTATGGCTACACCTTC	CASSYVARPPFYGYTF
TRBD1	TRBV6-6	-	TRBJ1-1	TGTGCCAGCAGTTCCGGACAGGTTTTATCTGAAGCTTTCTTT	CASSSGQVLSEAFF
-	TRBV6-5	-	TRBJ1-6	TGTGCCAGCAGTTACTCGAAAAGGGATAATTCACCCCTCCACTTT	CASSYSKRDNSPLHF
-	TRBV25-1	-	TRBJ1-1	TGTGCCAGCAGTGGAGACTACACTGAAGCTTTCTTT	CASSGDYTEAFF
-	TRBV5-1	-	TRBJ1-1	TGCGCCAGCAGCTTGGGTGACGGTGAAGCTTTCTTT	CASSLGDGEAFF
-	TRBV7-9	few	TRBJ1-5	TGTGCCAGCAGCTTAGGAGGGTATAGCAATCAGCCCCAGCATTTT	CASSLGGYSNQPQHF
-	TRBV6-1	-	TRBJ2-3	TGTGCCAGCAGTGGGGGGACTGCAGATACGCAGTATTTT	CASSGGTADTQYF
-	TRBV19	-	TRBJ2-5	TGTGCCAGTAGTATAGATCTATTGGGGGGCGGTGAGACCCAGTACTTC	CASSIDLLGGGETQYF
TRBD1	TRBV6-5	-	TRBJ1-1	TGTGCCAGCAGTTGGGGACAGGGGTTGAAAGTATCTGAAGCTTTCTTT	CASSWGQGLKVSEAFF
TRBD2	TRBV5-4	-	TRBJ2-7	TGTGCCAGCAGCCCGGGGACTAGCGGGGGGCTTCAGTACTTC	CASSPGTSGGLQYF
TRBD1	TRBV13	-	TRBJ2-5	TGTGCCAGCGCCTCCAGCCTCGGACAGGGGGCAGGGGAGACCCAGTACTTC	CASASSLGQGAGETQYF
TRBD1	TRBV2	-	TRBJ2-3	TGTGCCAGCAGCCGTCGGACAGGGGAGGGGACAGATACGCAGTATTTT	CASSRRTGEGTDTQYF
-	TRBV7-2	-	TRBJ2-5	TGTGCCAGCAGCCGAAGAGGGGCAGGGATGGGTGAGACCCAGTACTTC	CASSRRGAGMGETQYF
-	TRBV28	-	TRBJ1-2	TGTGCCAGCAGTTTCTTGTCTGGCTACACCTTC	CASSFLSGYTF
TRBD1	TRBV5-1	-	TRBJ2-2	TGCGCCAGCAGCTTGACCGGACAGGGATCCACCGGGGAGCTGTTTTTT	CASSLTGQGSTGELFF
-	TRBV18	-	TRBJ2-7	TGTGCCAGCTCACCAGGCGCGAGTAGCTCCTACGAGCAGTACTTC	CASSPGASSSYEQYF
-	TRBV30	-	TRBJ1-2	TGTGCCTGGAGTTTTACAGTGGGAGACGGCTACACCTTC	CAWSFTVGDGYTF
TRBD1	TRBV7-2	-	TRBJ1-5	TGTGCCAGCAGCCCCAGACAGGGGAATCAGCCCCAGCATTTT	CASSPRQGNQPQHF
-	TRBV6-5	-	TRBJ1-1	TGTGCCAGCAGGATGAACACTGAAGCTTTCTTT	CASRMNTEAFF
-	TRBV5-1	-	TRBJ2-2	TGCGCCAGCAGCTTGTCGGCTGGCTGGAACACCGGGGAGCTGTTTTTT	CASSLSAGWNTGELFF
TRBD1	TRBV19	once	TRBJ1-1	TGTGCCAGTAGTTGGAACAGGGGCCAGGCTTTCTTT	CASSWNRGQAFF
-	TRBV7-9	-	TRBJ1-1	TGTGCCAGCAGCTTGATACAGGGCACTGAAGCTTTCTTT	CASSLIQGTEAFF
TRBD1	TRBV5-1	-	TRBJ1-3	TGCGCCAGCAGCACTGGACAGGGGTTAGCTGGAAACACCATATATTTT	CASSTGQGLAGNTIYF
-	TRBV5-1	-	TRBJ2-6	TGCGCCAGCAGTCGGGACGGCCGCTCTGGGGCCAACGTCCTGACTTTC	CASSRDGRSGANVLTF
-	TRBV19	-	TRBJ2-3	TGTGCCAGTAGTATAGTTGGCAGTACTAGCACAGATACGCAGTATTTT	CASSIVGSTSTDTQYF
-	TRBV5-5	-	TRBJ2-1	TGTGCCAGCAGCTTGTACCTAGATCATCAGTTCTTC	CASSLYLDHQFF
-	TRBV5-5	-	TRBJ1-1	TGTGCCAGCAGCTGGGGGGAGACTGAAGCTTTCTTT	CASSWGETEAFF
-	TRBV14	-	TRBJ1-2	TGTGCCAGCAGCCAAGATGAGGGCCACTACCTTGATGGCTACACCTTC	CASSQDEGHYLDGYTF
-	TRBV11-2	-	TRBJ2-1	TGTGCCAGCAGCTCCTCCGGGACCTTTAACAATGAGCAGTTCTTC	CASSSSGTFNNEQFF
-	TRBV7-2	-	TRBJ1-2	TGTGCCAGCAGCTATCGTCACACGACCTATGGCTACACCTTC	CASSYRHTTYGYTF
TRBD1	TRBV10-2	-	TRBJ1-1	TGCGCCAGCAGTGATCGAGGTCAGGGGGCTGGCACTGAAGCTTTCTTT	CASSDRGQGAGTEAFF
TRBD1	TRBV12-5	-	TRBJ1-1	TGTGCTAGTGGTCCGGACAGGGGAGAGATTAATGAAGCTTTCTTT	CASGPDRGEINEAFF
-	TRBV7-9	-	TRBJ1-2	TGTGCCAGCAGCCCCGCGGGTCTGGGATATGGCTACACCTTC	CASSPAGLGYGYTF
-	TRBV11-3	-	TRBJ1-1	TGTGCCAGCAGCTTTTTGGGAGCTCCTGAAGCTTTCTTT	CASSFLGAPEAFF
-	TRBV21-1	-	TRBJ2-7	TGTGCCAGCAGCTTCAACCCTAGCTCGCGGGGGGCCTACGAGCAGTACTTC	CASSFNPSSRGAYEQYF
-	TRBV7-9	-	TRBJ1-2	TGTGCCAGCAGCCCGGGGGGGGGCAACAACTATGGCTACACCTTC	CASSPGGGNNYGYTF
-	TRBV6-5	-	TRBJ1-4	TGTGCCAGCAGTTACTCGATGCCAGGAGATGAAAAACTGTTTTTT	CASSYSMPGDEKLFF
-	TRBV5-1	-	TRBJ2-5	TGCGCCAGCAGCTTGGGGACAGTAGAGACCCAGTACTTC	CASSLGTVETQYF
TRBD2	TRBV7-3	-	TRBJ2-3	TGTGCCAGCAGCTTACATGGGGGGGTGACAGATACGCAGTATTTT	CASSLHGGVTDTQYF
-	TRBV6-5	-	TRBJ1-1	TGTGCCAGCAGTTACTCGGCCAGTTCCACTGAAGCTTTCTTT	CASSYSASSTEAFF
-	TRBV7-6	once	TRBJ2-7	TGTGCCAGCAGCTTAGGTGGACAGCTTTCATACGAGCAGTACTTC	CASSLGGQLSYEQYF
-	TRBV7-9	-	TRBJ1-1	TGTGCCAGCAGCTTAGATCGGGTAGACAACACTGAAGCTTTCTTT	CASSLDRVDNTEAFF
-	TRBV19	-	TRBJ1-2	TGTGCCACCATCGGAGGGAGTGGCTATGGCTACACCTTC	CATIGGSGYGYTF
TRBD1	TRBV19	-	TRBJ1-2	TGTGCCAGTAATACAGGGGCCTATGGCTACACCTTC	CASNTGAYGYTF
-	TRBV6-6	-	TRBJ1-5	TGTGCCAGCAGTCCAGTAATCGGGAGCAATCAGCCCCAGCATTTT	CASSPVIGSNQPQHF
TRBD2	TRBV6-6	-	TRBJ2-5	TGTGCCAGCAGAACTAGCGGGGGTCAAGAGACCCAGTACTTC	CASRTSGGQETQYF
-	TRBV6-1	once	TRBJ1-2	TGTGCCAGCAGTGAGGATGGGCGGAAACACTATGGCTACACCTTC	CASSEDGRKHYGYTF
-	TRBV9	-	TRBJ2-2	TGTGCCAGCAGCGTAGCGAGCTCTGGTGCCGGGGAGCTGTTTTTT	CASSVASSGAGELFF